The subject of this entry is one T cell receptor (beta chain). Treatment specified: randomized to nivolumab then ipilimumab (arm A) or the reverse (arm B). PBMC sorting kept live CD3+CD8+ cells without CD19 or CD56. The entry originates in a study of sequential checkpoint blockade in melanoma. Overall study context: Patients were randomized 1:1 to nivolumab-then-ipilimumab or ipilimumab-then-nivolumab first-line. After both sequences, patients received maintenance nivolumab.

Clones were sequenced by immunoSEQ multiplex PCR, and TCRdb holds only the in-frame ones, with some missing. The profile shows 15,000 to 20,000 clones, 70% of them singletons. Material: CD8+ T cells sorted from blood (inferred from file names), obtained from a patient given nivolumab and ipilimumab in sequence. The sequence came from a human donor with melanoma.

Here the CDR3 reads CASSYSSSGFEQYF. The CDR3 nucleotides read TGTGCCAGCAGTTACTCGAGTTCGGGGTTCGAGCAGTACTTC. The chain carries TRBV6-5 and TRBJ2-7, with D maybe TRBD2 (5 bases). The CDR3 consists of 14 residues. Germline V gene lookup returns CDR1 MNHEY and CDR2 SVGAGI. The ends were cut back, 0 bases at V and 6 bases at J, with 12 bases in the middle.